One and the same sample provided the 15 T cell receptor beta chains below, sequenced in a study of cytomegalovirus exposure and HLA in healthy donors. Amplification used 60 Vbeta primers and 13 Jbeta primers. TCRdb keeps only in-frame clones here, not all; method: immunoSEQ multiplex PCR. The sample holds about 220,000 clones, more than 75% seen once. The source material was PBMCs. These receptors all stem from a man in his forties or fifties in good health and CMV-seropositive.

The chain joins TRBV6-5 to TRBJ1-2; the D is unclear. V gave up 0 bases and J gave up 4 bases, with 9 bases separating them. The CDR3 runs 14 residues. CDR1 is MNHEY, CDR2 SVGAGI, per germline. CDR3 residues: CASSYSRATYGYTF. CDR3 DNA: TGTGCCAGCAGTTACTCGAGGGCGACCTATGGCTACACCTTC.

The rearrangement uses TRBV7-9 and TRBJ2-1; the D gene is possibly TRBD2 (6 bases). CDR1 and CDR2 from the germline V gene are SEHNR and FQNEAQ (reference sequence). Trimming took off 5 bases at V and 0 bases at J, with 14 bases between the two ends. The CDR3 is 16 residues long. The chain's CDR3 is CASSPRDSDSYNEQFF. Written as DNA, the CDR3 is TGTGCCAGCAGCCCCCGGGACTCCGACTCCTACAATGAGCAGTTCTTC.

The gene calls are TRBV5-1 and TRBJ1-1, with TRBD1 as a possible D gene (6 bases). CDR1 is SGHRS, CDR2 YFSETQ, per germline. V was clipped by 5 bases and J by 5 bases, with 22 bases between them. This CDR3 is built from 16 residues. The CDR3 loop is CASRQGGNAGGTEAFF. DNA of the CDR3: TGCGCCAGCAGACAAGGGGGAAACGCGGGGGGGACTGAAGCTTTCTTT.

V gene TRBV9 combines with J gene TRBJ2-3; D possibly corresponds to TRBD2 (7 bases). This CDR3 is built from 15 residues. V shed 4 bases and J shed 5 bases, with 17 bases lying between them. The V gene's germline CDR1 is SGDLS and CDR2 YYNGEE. As DNA, the CDR3 is TGTGCCAGCAGCCTCCGGCGGGGGCAGGGAGATACGCAGTATTTT. It yields the protein CASSLRRGQGDTQYF.

The V and J genes are TRBV5-1 and TRBJ1-2, with D tentatively TRBD1 (5 bases). V lost 4 bases to trimming and J lost 0 bases, with 19 bases between them. CDR1 is SGHRS, CDR2 YFSETQ, per germline. CDR3 length: 17 amino acids. The CDR3 bases are TGCGCCAGCAGCGGGGGAGGGGAAGGCCAAGCTAACTATGGCTACACCTTC. Protein sequence: CASSGGGEGQANYGYTF.

The rearrangement links TRBV29-1 to TRBJ2-2, with 8 bases that match TRBD2. The CDR3 extends over 12 amino acids. The V and J ends lost 7 bases and 4 bases, in that order; junction bases with no gene match: 2. From germline, CDR1 is SQVTM and CDR2 ANQGSEA. The CDR3 DNA is TGCAGCGCGGGGGGGCTCACCGGGGAGCTGTTTTTT. Translating it yields CSAGGLTGELFF.

This rearrangement joins TRBV27 to TRBJ2-3, with TRBD2 matching over 7 bases. Unmatched junction bases numbered 2, after V lost 6 bases and J lost 8 bases. Germline V lookup: CDR1 MNHEY, CDR2 SMNVEV (reference sequence). The CDR3 consists of 11 residues. CDR3 bases: TGTGCCAGCAGATGGGGGGGTACGCAGTATTTT. Amino acid sequence: CASRWGGTQYF.

Only one count was recorded for this clone. The rearrangement uses TRBV11-2 and TRBJ1-4, with D unresolved. The CDR3 contains 15 residues. Looked up from germline, CDR1 is SGHAT and CDR2 is FQNNGV. V gave up 1 base and J gave up 2 bases, with 8 bases separating them. CDR3 residues: CASSLGAMTNEKLFF. The CDR3 DNA sequence: TGTGCCAGCAGCTTAGGGGCCATGACTAATGAAAAACTGTTTTTT.

The chain has TRBV15 and TRBJ2-3; 8 bases map to TRBD2. The CDR3 consists of 16 residues. The junction had 5 bases not matched to a gene; V was cut back by 0 bases and J by 3 bases. Germline values: CDR1 LNHNV, CDR2 YYDKDF (reference sequence). CDR3 nucleotides: TGTGCCACCAGCAGAGATTCCGGACTAGCTACAGATACGCAGTATTTT. Protein: CATSRDSGLATDTQYF.

This chain uses TRBV19 with TRBJ1-5; no clear D. The CDR3 sequence is 14 residues long. V was clipped by 0 bases and J by 11 bases, with 14 bases between them. Looked up from germline, CDR1 is LNHDA and CDR2 is SQIVND (reference sequence). CDR3 sequence: CASSIDPGREAQHF. The CDR3 coding sequence is TGTGCCAGTAGTATAGATCCCGGTCGAGAGGCCCAGCATTTT.

This clone was seen once. The rearrangement links TRBV1 to TRBJ2-7; TRBD2, the table's D call, lacks a check against the DNA. TRBV1 is a documented pseudogene. The CDR3 totals 19 residues. The CDR3, as DNA: TGCACCAGCAGCCTACCGGCCGGACTAGCGGGACTTTACTCCTACGAGCAGTACGTC. It encodes CTSSLPAGLAGLYSYEQYV.

The chain joins TRBV5-6 to TRBJ2-3, with a possible D match to TRBD1 (6 bases). Trimming removed 0 bases from V and 4 bases from J, with 15 bases in between. The CDR3 runs 16 residues. Germline V gives CDR1 SGHDT, CDR2 YYEEEE. The CDR3 region is CASSLAGTINADTQYF. For the CDR3, the DNA is TGTGCCAGCAGCTTGGCCGGGACAATTAACGCAGATACGCAGTATTTT.

The rearrangement uses TRBV9 and TRBJ2-3, with D maybe TRBD1 (6 bases). Germline loops: CDR1 SGDLS, CDR2 YYNGEE. The V end was cut by 4 bases, the J end by 2 bases, with 17 bases between. This CDR3 contains 16 residues. The CDR3 loop reads CASSTNRVTNTDTQYF. CDR3 in DNA: TGTGCCAGCAGCACAAACAGGGTGACGAACACAGATACGCAGTATTTT.

The genes are TRBV5-1 and TRBJ2-7, with TRBD2 matching 8 bases. This CDR3 has 16 amino acids. Germline CDR1 is SGHRS and CDR2 is YFSETQ. V dropped 3 bases and J dropped 2; count of bases not matched to a gene: 10. CDR3: CASSSQRAGVPYEQYF. CDR3 nucleotides: TGCGCCAGCAGCTCGCAGCGAGCGGGGGTTCCCTACGAGCAGTACTTC.

This clone was detected once. V is TRBV6-6 and J is TRBJ2-4; 7 bases are shared with TRBD1. Germline V CDR1 and CDR2: MNHNY, SVGAGI (reference sequence). The V gene end was trimmed by 6 bases and the J gene end by 1 base; junction bases not matched to a gene: 3. The CDR3 runs to 14 residues. This chain's CDR3 is CASSLGQAKNIQYF. Written as DNA, the CDR3 is TGTGCCAGCAGCTTGGGACAGGCCAAAAACATTCAGTACTTC.